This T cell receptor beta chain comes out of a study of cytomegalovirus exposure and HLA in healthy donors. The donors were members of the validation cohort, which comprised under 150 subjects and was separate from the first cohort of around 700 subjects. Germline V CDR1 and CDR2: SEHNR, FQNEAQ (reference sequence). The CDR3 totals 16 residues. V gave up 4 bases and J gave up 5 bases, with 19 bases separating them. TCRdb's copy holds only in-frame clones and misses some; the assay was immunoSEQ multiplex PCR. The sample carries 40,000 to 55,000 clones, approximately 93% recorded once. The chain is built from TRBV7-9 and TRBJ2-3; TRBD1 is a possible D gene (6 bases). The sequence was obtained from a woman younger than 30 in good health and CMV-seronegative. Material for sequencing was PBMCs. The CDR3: CASSSTGTLQVDTQYF. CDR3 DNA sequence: TGTGCCAGCAGCTCTACCGGGACACTGCAGGTAGATACGCAGTATTTT.